This section outlines one TCR beta chain sequence together with its context. Its specificity is not known. The study ran its PCR with 60 Vbeta and 13 Jbeta primers. Libraries were prepared by immunoSEQ multiplex PCR; TCRdb keeps only in-frame clonotypes and omits some of them. The sample has approximately 200,000 clones. This specimen comes from a study of cytomegalovirus exposure and HLA in healthy donors. The overall study: Of about 400 genotyped donors, about 81% clustered with self-reported Caucasian donors. Study conclusions and caveats: Differences between HLA loci emerged in a later analysis of TCR association rates, with DRB1 most and HLA-C fewest.

The receptor was derived from a boy aged 10-17 years in good health and CMV-seronegative. Sequencing used PBMCs.

For the CDR3, the DNA is TGTGCCAGCAGCTTCACGGGACAGGGGATCTCCTACGAGCAGTACTTC. It is translated as CASSFTGQGISYEQYF. The chain links TRBV7-2 to TRBJ2-7, with 10 bases lining up with TRBD1. Per the germline V gene, CDR1 is SGHTA and CDR2 is FQGNSA. This CDR3 is built from 16 residues. With 3 bases clipped from V and 0 bases from J, the junction kept 5 bases outside the gene matches.